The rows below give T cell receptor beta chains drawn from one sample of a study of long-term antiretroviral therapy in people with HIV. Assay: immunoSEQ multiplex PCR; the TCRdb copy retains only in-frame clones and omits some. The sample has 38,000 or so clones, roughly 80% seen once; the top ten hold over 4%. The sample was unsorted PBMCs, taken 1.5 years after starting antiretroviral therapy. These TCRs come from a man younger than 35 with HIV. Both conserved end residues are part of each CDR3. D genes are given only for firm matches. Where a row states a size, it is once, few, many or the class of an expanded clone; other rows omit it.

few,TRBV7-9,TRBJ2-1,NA,CASSGDQRYNEQFF,TGTGCCAGCAGCGGGGACCAGCGGTACAATGAGCAGTTCTTC
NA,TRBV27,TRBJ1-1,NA,CASTSNTEAFF,TGTGCCAGCACTTCAAACACTGAAGCTTTCTTT
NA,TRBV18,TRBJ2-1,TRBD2,CASSPRLAPLAGGKERGNEQFF,TGTGCCAGCTCACCACGCTTGGCCCCCCTAGCGGGCGGGAAAGAGAGAGGCAATGAGCAGTTCTTC
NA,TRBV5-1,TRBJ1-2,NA,CASSLAFGPVNGYTF,TGCGCCAGCAGCTTGGCATTCGGACCCGTCAATGGCTACACCTTC
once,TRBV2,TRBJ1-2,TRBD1,CAGRQGPNYGYTF,TGTGCCGGTAGACAGGGGCCTAACTATGGCTACACCTTC
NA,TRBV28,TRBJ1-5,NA,CASSFGGDNSNQPQHF,TGTGCCAGCAGTTTCGGAGGGGACAATAGCAATCAGCCCCAGCATTTT
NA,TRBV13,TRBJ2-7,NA,CASSFLRLDSSYEQYF,TGTGCCAGCAGCTTTTTAAGACTAGATAGCTCCTACGAGCAGTACTTC
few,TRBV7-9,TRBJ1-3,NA,CASSWRTDVSGNTIYF,TGTGCCAGCAGCTGGAGGACAGACGTATCTGGAAACACCATATATTTT
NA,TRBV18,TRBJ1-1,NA,CASSPISTENTEAFF,TGTGCCAGCTCACCTATATCGACAGAGAACACTGAAGCTTTCTTT
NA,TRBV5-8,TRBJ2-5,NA,CATGIQGGETQYF,TGTGCCACGGGAATACAGGGAGGTGAGACCCAGTACTTC
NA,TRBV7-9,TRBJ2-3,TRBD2,CASSPGTSGGTDTQYF,TGTGCCAGCAGCCCGGGGACTAGCGGGGGCACAGATACGCAGTATTTT
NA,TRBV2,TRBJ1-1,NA,CASSEPPQPNTEAFF,TGTGCCAGCAGTGAACCACCCCAGCCGAACACTGAAGCTTTCTTT
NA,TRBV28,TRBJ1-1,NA,CASSFYLRGQNTEAFF,TGTGCCAGCAGTTTTTACCTAAGGGGACAGAACACTGAAGCTTTCTTT
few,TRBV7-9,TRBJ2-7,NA,CASSYYGTENSYEQYF,TGTGCCAGCAGCTACTATGGGACGGAGAACTCCTACGAGCAGTACTTC
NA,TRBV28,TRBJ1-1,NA,CASSLSVNTEAFF,TGTGCCAGCAGTTTATCAGTGAACACTGAAGCTTTCTTT
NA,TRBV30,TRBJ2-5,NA,CAWHPGRGQETQYF,TGTGCCTGGCATCCGGGACGTGGCCAAGAGACCCAGTACTTC
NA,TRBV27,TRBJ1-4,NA,CASSYGQGNEKLFF,TGTGCCAGCAGTTACGGCCAGGGCAATGAAAAACTGTTTTTT
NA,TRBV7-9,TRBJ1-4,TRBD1,CASSPRTGANEKLFF,TGTGCCAGCAGCCCCCGGACAGGCGCAAATGAAAAACTGTTTTTT